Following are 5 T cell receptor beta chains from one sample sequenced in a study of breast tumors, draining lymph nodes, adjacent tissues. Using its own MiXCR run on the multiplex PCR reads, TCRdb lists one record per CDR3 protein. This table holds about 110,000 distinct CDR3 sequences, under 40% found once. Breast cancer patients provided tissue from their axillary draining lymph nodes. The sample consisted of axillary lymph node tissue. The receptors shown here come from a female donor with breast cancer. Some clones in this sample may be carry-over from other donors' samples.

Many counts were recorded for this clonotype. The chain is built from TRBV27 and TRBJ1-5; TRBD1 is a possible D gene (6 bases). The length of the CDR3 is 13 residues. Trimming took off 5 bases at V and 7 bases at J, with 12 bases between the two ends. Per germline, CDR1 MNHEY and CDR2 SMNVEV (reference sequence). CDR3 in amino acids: CASSRKGGQPQHF. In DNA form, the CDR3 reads TGTGCCAGCAGTCGTAAAGGGGGACAGCCCCAGCATTTT.

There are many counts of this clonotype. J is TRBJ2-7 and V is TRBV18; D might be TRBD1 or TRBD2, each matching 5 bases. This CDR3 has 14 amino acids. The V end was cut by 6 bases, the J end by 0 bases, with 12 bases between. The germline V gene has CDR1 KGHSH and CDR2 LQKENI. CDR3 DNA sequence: TGTGCCAGCTCCATAGAGGGGCTCTCCTACGAGCAGTACTTC. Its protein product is CASSIEGLSYEQYF. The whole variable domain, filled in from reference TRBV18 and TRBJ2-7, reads NAGVMQNPRHLVRRRGQEARLRCSPMKGHSHVYWYRQLPEEGLKFMVYLQKENIIDESGMPKERFSAEFPKEGPSILRIQQVVRGDSAAYFCASSIEGLSYEQYFGPGTRLTVT.

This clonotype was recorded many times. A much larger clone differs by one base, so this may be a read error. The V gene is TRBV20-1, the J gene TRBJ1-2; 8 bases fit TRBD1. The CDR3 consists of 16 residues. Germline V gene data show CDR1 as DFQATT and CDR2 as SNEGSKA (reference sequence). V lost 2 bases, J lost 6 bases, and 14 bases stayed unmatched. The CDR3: CSARSAGGATSHGYTF. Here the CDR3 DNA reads TGCAGTGCTAGATCTGCAGGGGGCGCTACTTCCCATGGCTACACCTTC.

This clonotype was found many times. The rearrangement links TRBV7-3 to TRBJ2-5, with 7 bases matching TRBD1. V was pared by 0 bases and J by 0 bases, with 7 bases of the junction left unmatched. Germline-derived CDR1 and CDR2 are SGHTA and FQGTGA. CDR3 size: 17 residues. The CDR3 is CASSLTSRGRDQETQYF. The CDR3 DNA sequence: TGTGCCAGCAGCTTAACGTCGAGGGGGCGCGACCAAGAGACCCAGTACTTC.

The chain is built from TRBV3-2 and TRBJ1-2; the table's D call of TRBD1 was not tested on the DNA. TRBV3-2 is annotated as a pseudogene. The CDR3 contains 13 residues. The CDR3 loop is CASSAQGASGYTF. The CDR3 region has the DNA TGTGCCAGCAGCGCCCAGGGGGCGAGTGGCTACACCTTC.